This entry describes one T cell receptor (beta chain). The assay was immunoSEQ multiplex PCR, and TCRdb's table has in-frame clones only and misses some. The data hold just over 45,000 clones, with 60% to 80% observed a single time. The data stem from a study of memory CD4+ T cells and cytomegalovirus serostatus. The CDR3 runs to 13 residues. Per germline, CDR1 LNHDA and CDR2 SQIVND (reference sequence). Trimming took 5 bases from V and 5 from J, leaving 10 bases between them. Single viable CD3+CD4+CD8-CD45RO+ cells were sorted as the memory CD4+ T cells. The chain uses TRBV19 and TRBJ1-5, with D unresolved. Material for sequencing was memory CD4+ T cells from blood. The sequence derives from an adult in good health and CMV-seronegative. Here the CDR3 DNA reads TGTGCCAGTAGTTTGTCAAGAGATCAGCCCCAGCATTTT. Amino acids: CASSLSRDQPQHF. Full variable domain (outside the CDR3, taken from reference TRBV19 and TRBJ1-5): DGGITQSPKYLFRKEGQNVTLSCEQNLNHDAMYWYRQDPGQGLRLIYYSQIVNDFQKGDIAEGYSVSREKKESFPLTVTSAQKNPTAFYLCASSLSRDQPQHFGDGTRLSIL.